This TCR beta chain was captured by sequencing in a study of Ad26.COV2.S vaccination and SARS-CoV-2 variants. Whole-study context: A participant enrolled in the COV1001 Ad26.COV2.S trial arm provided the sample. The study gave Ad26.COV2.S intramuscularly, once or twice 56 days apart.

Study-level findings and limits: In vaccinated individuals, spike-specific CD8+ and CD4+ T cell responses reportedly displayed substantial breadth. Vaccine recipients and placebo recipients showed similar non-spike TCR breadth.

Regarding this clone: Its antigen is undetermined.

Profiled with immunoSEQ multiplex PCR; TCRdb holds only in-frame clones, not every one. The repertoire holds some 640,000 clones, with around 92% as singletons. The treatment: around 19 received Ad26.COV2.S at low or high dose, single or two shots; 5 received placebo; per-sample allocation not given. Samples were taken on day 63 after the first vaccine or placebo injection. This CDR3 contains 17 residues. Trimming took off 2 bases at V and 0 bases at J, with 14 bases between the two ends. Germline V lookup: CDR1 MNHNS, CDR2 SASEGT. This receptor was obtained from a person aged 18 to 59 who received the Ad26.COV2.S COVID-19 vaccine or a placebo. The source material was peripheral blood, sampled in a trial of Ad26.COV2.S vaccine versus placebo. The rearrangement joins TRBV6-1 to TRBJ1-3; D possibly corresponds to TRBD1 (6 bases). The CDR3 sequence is CASSERTGTLSGNTIYF. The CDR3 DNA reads TGTGCCAGCAGTGAAAGAACCGGGACACTCTCTGGAAACACCATATATTTT.